The rows below give T cell receptor beta chains drawn from one sample of a study of EBV T-cell therapy then PD-1 blockade in nasopharyngeal carcinoma. Sequencing used immunoSEQ multiplex PCR; TCRdb keeps in-frame clones, though not all of them. The table shows 20,000 or so clones, with 82% occurring only once. These receptors are not linked to any known antigen. The source material was CD8+ T cells from blood, sampled at day -245 from a patient whose treatment included autologous EBV-specific T cells and nivolumab. The receptors stem from a man aged 40-49 years with nasopharyngeal carcinoma. The CDR3 runs from the conserved cysteine through the conserved F or W. The D gene is left open where the match is weak. Not all rows give a size; the values are once, few, many and, for expanded clones, a class.

V gene	J gene	clone size	D gene	CDR3 protein	CDR3 DNA
TRBV7-6	TRBJ2-2	NA	TRBD2	CASSWTSGGTGELFF	TGTGCCAGCAGCTGGACTAGCGGGGGGACCGGGGAGCTGTTTTTT
TRBV7-3	TRBJ2-2	NA	NA	CASSLNGAGELFF	TGTGCCAGCAGCTTAAATGGGGCCGGGGAGCTGTTTTTT
TRBV6-5	TRBJ1-1	NA	NA	CASSYCVWVNTEAFF	TGTGCCAGCAGTTACTGTGTCTGGGTGAACACTGAAGCTTTCTTT
TRBV7-3	TRBJ2-7	NA	NA	CASSLNRGPPLYEQYF	TGTGCCAGCAGCTTAAATAGAGGTCCGCCTCTTTACGAGCAGTACTTC
TRBV27	TRBJ2-7	NA	TRBD1	CASRGQGFYEQYF	TGTGCCAGCAGGGGACAGGGATTCTACGAGCAGTACTTC
TRBV4-1	TRBJ1-4	medium-sized	NA	CASSQDAGQNPNEKLFF	TGCGCCAGCAGCCAAGACGCAGGGCAGAATCCTAATGAAAAACTGTTTTTT
TRBV7-9	TRBJ1-2	NA	TRBD1	CASSLGTAPYGYTF	TGTGCCAGCAGCCTTGGGACAGCTCCCTATGGCTACACCTTC
TRBV4-1	TRBJ2-1	NA	NA	CASSPEGVGYNEQFF	TGCGCCAGCAGCCCGGAAGGGGTCGGCTACAATGAGCAGTTCTTC
TRBV9	TRBJ2-7	NA	TRBD2	CASSASGGGAFEQYF	TGTGCCAGCAGCGCCTCGGGCGGGGGGGCCTTCGAGCAGTACTTC
TRBV6-5	TRBJ1-1	once	NA	CASSYWGGVNTEAFF	TGTGCCAGCAGTTACTGGGGAGGGGTGAACACTGAAGCTTTCTTT
TRBV11-1	TRBJ1-4	NA	NA	CASSLRGFPNEKLFF	TGTGCCAGCAGCTTGCGGGGCTTTCCTAATGAAAAACTGTTTTTT
TRBV5-1	TRBJ1-5	NA	NA	CASSFTPDQPQHF	TGCGCCAGCAGCTTTACACCCGATCAGCCCCAGCATTTT
TRBV19	TRBJ1-5	NA	NA	CASSIDLDSGNQPQHF	TGTGCCAGTAGTATAGACCTCGATAGTGGCAATCAGCCCCAGCATTTT
TRBV6-1	TRBJ2-7	NA	NA	CASSESGSPSYEQYF	TGTGCCAGCAGTGAATCAGGTAGCCCTTCCTACGAGCAGTACTTC
TRBV23-1	TRBJ1-3	NA	TRBD1	CASSQIDRGRGGGPGNTIYF	TGCGCCAGCAGTCAGATAGACAGGGGGCGCGGAGGCGGACCCGGAAACACCATATATTTT
TRBV6-4	TRBJ2-1	NA	NA	CASSDGYNEQFF	TGTGCCAGCAGTGACGGGTACAATGAGCAGTTCTTC
TRBV9	TRBJ2-7	NA	TRBD1	CASSAGPGQGDEQYF	TGTGCCAGCAGCGCCGGCCCGGGACAGGGGGACGAGCAGTACTTC
TRBV9	TRBJ2-7	NA	NA	CASSVATGPLYEQYF	TGTGCCAGCAGCGTAGCTACGGGACCACTCTACGAGCAGTACTTC
TRBV21-1	TRBJ1-5	few	NA	CASSNRRVKRQPQHF	TGTGCCAGCAGCAACCGCAGGGTAAAACGTCAGCCCCAGCATTTT
TRBV6-5	TRBJ2-7	NA	NA	CASSYSGKSHEQYF	TGTGCCAGCAGTTACTCGGGCAAAAGCCACGAGCAGTACTTC
TRBV6-2/TRBV6-3	TRBJ2-2	NA	NA	CASSLGPGAILPYGELFF	TGTGCCAGCAGCCTCGGGCCCGGGGCCATCTTGCCATACGGGGAGCTGTTTTTT
TRBV7-2	TRBJ2-3	NA	NA	CASSLVRATDTQYF	TGTGCCAGCAGCTTAGTTCGGGCCACAGATACGCAGTATTTT
TRBV30	TRBJ2-3	NA	TRBD2	CAWRPGRPSGGTDTQYF	TGTGCCTGGAGGCCTGGGCGCCCTAGCGGGGGCACAGATACGCAGTATTTT
TRBV5-1	TRBJ1-4	NA	TRBD1	CASSFNRQGVANEKLFF	TGCGCCAGCAGCTTTAACCGACAGGGAGTGGCTAATGAAAAACTGTTTTTT
TRBV3-1/TRBV3-2	TRBJ1-5	NA	TRBD1	CASSEDRGGVRIQPQHF	TGTGCCAGCAGCGAGGACAGGGGAGGGGTAAGGATTCAGCCCCAGCATTTT
TRBV2	TRBJ2-6	NA	NA	CASRVRHSGANVLTF	TGTGCCAGCAGAGTACGGCACTCTGGGGCCAACGTCCTGACTTTC
TRBV4-2	TRBJ2-7	NA	NA	CASSQEGVAYEQYF	TGTGCCAGCAGCCAAGAGGGGGTCGCCTACGAGCAGTACTTC
TRBV3-1/TRBV3-2	TRBJ1-1	NA	NA	CASSQDWRGWNTEAFF	TGTGCCAGCAGCCAAGATTGGCGGGGCTGGAACACTGAAGCTTTCTTT
TRBV19	TRBJ2-7	NA	NA	CASSIKAGTYEQYF	TGTGCCAGTAGTATAAAGGCGGGTACCTACGAGCAGTACTTC
TRBV24-1	TRBJ1-1	NA	NA	CATSAGPFTEAFF	TGTGCCACCAGTGCAGGGCCCTTCACTGAAGCTTTCTTT
TRBV7-9	TRBJ1-2	NA	NA	CASSLSRQNYGYTF	TGTGCCAGCAGCTTAAGTCGACAGAACTATGGCTACACCTTC
TRBV7-9	TRBJ2-5	NA	TRBD2	CASSLVGVAGVQETQYF	TGTGCCAGCAGCTTAGTCGGGGTAGCGGGGGTTCAAGAGACCCAGTACTTC
TRBV14	TRBJ2-5	NA	TRBD1	CASSPRQGRETQYF	TGTGCCAGCAGCCCGCGACAGGGGAGGGAGACCCAGTACTTC
TRBV3-1/TRBV3-2	TRBJ1-4	NA	NA	CASIGLTADNEKLFF	TGTGCCAGCATCGGCCTGACGGCCGATAATGAAAAACTGTTTTTT
TRBV7-6	TRBJ1-6	NA	TRBD1	CASSFPDRDSYNSPLHF	TGTGCCAGCAGCTTCCCCGACAGGGATTCCTATAATTCACCCCTCCACTTT
TRBV12-3/TRBV12-4	TRBJ1-4	NA	NA	CASSLNREELFF	TGTGCCAGCAGTTTAAACAGGGAAGAACTGTTTTTT
TRBV6-2/TRBV6-3	TRBJ2-7	NA	TRBD1	CASSSPGQGEYEQYF	TGTGCCAGCAGTTCTCCGGGACAGGGGGAATACGAGCAGTACTTC
TRBV27	TRBJ2-5	NA	NA	CASSLSSAGQETQYF	TGTGCCAGCAGTTTATCGTCAGCGGGTCAAGAGACCCAGTACTTC
TRBV2	TRBJ2-4	NA	TRBD2	CASLRLAGGGRNIQYF	TGTGCCAGCCTCCGACTAGCGGGGGGTGGGCGGAACATTCAGTACTTC
TRBV6-4	TRBJ2-1	NA	NA	CASSDSGRSSYNEQFF	TGTGCCAGCAGTGACTCGGGGCGGAGCTCCTACAATGAGCAGTTCTTC
TRBV9	TRBJ1-3	NA	TRBD1	CASTSTGFTGNTIYF	TGTGCCAGCACCTCGACAGGGTTCACGGGAAACACCATATATTTT